The clone carrying this TCR beta chain occurred a few times. Original processing methods: Amplification with reference gene primers provided the estimates of nucleated cell counts. Clones were sequenced by immunoSEQ multiplex PCR, and TCRdb holds only the in-frame ones, with some missing. D and trimming were read from the DNA, whereas the V and J calls and clone size are those reported in that table. Of about 180,000 clones listed, 70% to 90% are singletons. This record comes from a study of blood T cell repertoires in COVID-19. On the study more broadly: Acute and convalescent COVID-19 specimens originated in the United States, Italy and Spain. PBMCs, B-cell-depleted T cells, or T cells were the source of the cDNA or gDNA that made up the material.

In germline, CDR1 is SGHRS, CDR2 YFSETQ. This CDR3 is 13 amino acids long. V trimming: 0 bases; J trimming: 10 bases; junction bases outside the gene matches: 1. The source of this sequence is a man aged 60 to 75 with acute or convalescent COVID-19. V is TRBV5-1 and J is TRBJ1-6; 7 bases are a match to TRBD1. Sequencing used peripheral blood. CDR3 in amino acids: CASSLEGQSPLHF. Written as DNA, the CDR3 is TGCGCCAGCAGCTTGGAGGGACAGTCACCCCTCCACTTT.